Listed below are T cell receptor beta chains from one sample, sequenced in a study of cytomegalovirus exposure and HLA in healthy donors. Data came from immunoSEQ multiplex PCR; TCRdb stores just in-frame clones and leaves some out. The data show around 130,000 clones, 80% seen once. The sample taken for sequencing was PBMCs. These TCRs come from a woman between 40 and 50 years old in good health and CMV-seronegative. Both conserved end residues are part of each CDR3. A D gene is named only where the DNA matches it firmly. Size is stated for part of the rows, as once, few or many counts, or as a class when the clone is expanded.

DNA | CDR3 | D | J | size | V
TGTGCCAGCACCATGGGGGAGGGCGCCTACGAGCAGTACTTC | CASTMGEGAYEQYF | TRBD2 | TRBJ2-7 | NA | TRBV28
TGTGCCAGCAACTCAGGGTTGGGGTGGGGAAACACCATATATTTT | CASNSGLGWGNTIYF | NA | TRBJ1-3 | few | TRBV6-6
TGTGCCATCAGTTGGGCCACCGAATATGGCTACACCTTC | CAISWATEYGYTF | NA | TRBJ1-2 | NA | TRBV10-3
TGTGCCAGTAGTATTGGACAGGGGATGAACACTGAAGCTTTCTTT | CASSIGQGMNTEAFF | TRBD1 | TRBJ1-1 | NA | TRBV19
TGTGCCAGCAGTGAGGATCTCCCCGTACGACAGCGCGGGAGGGAAAAACTGTTTTTT | CASSEDLPVRQRGREKLFF | NA | TRBJ1-4 | NA | TRBV6-1
TGTGCCAGCTCACCCGGGATCGGGACTCGGGCCCAAAGCTCCTACAATGAGCAGTTCTTC | CASSPGIGTRAQSSYNEQFF | NA | TRBJ2-1 | NA | TRBV18
TGTGCCAGCGGGGAGCCATGGGGTGCTAATGAAAAACTGTTTTTT | CASGEPWGANEKLFF | NA | TRBJ1-4 | NA | TRBV2
TGCGCCAGCAGCCAGGGAGGAATGGTGAGCAATCAGCCCCAGCATTTT | CASSQGGMVSNQPQHF | NA | TRBJ1-5 | NA | TRBV4-1
TGCGCCAGCAGCCGGGGAGTGGCAGGGGCTAGCAATCAGCCCCAGCATTTT | CASSRGVAGASNQPQHF | NA | TRBJ1-5 | NA | TRBV4-1
TGTGCCAGTAGTATACCCCCTGGGAGGGCAAAGAGCACTGAAGCTTTCTTT | CASSIPPGRAKSTEAFF | NA | TRBJ1-1 | NA | TRBV19
TGTGCCAGCAGCGTAGAGAGGGATACGCAGTATTTT | CASSVERDTQYF | NA | TRBJ2-3 | NA | TRBV9
TGTGCCAGCAGCCCCATATTTCTCCGGGACAGGGACATCTATGGCTACACCTTC | CASSPIFLRDRDIYGYTF | TRBD1 | TRBJ1-2 | once | TRBV7-2
TGTGCCAGCAGTCCCCTGGAGGGCCTATCCTACAATGAGCAGTTCTTC | CASSPLEGLSYNEQFF | NA | TRBJ2-1 | NA | TRBV27
TGTGCCAGCAGCTTTACCAGCTCTGGGGCCAACGTCCTGACTTTC | CASSFTSSGANVLTF | NA | TRBJ2-6 | NA | TRBV6-1
TGTGCCAGCGGACTAGCGGGAGGAGGTGAGCAGTTCTTC | CASGLAGGGEQFF | TRBD2 | TRBJ2-1 | few | TRBV5-6
TGTGCCAGCAGAATGACAGGGTCGAGGGGCTATGGCTACACCTTC | CASRMTGSRGYGYTF | TRBD1 | TRBJ1-2 | NA | TRBV6-5
TGTGCCAGCAGCGTAGGGTACATGACAACGTCCTACAATGAGCAGTTCTTC | CASSVGYMTTSYNEQFF | NA | TRBJ2-1 | NA | TRBV9
TGTGCCAGCAGTTCCGGACTAGCACAAGAGACCCAGTACTTC | CASSSGLAQETQYF | TRBD2 | TRBJ2-5 | NA | TRBV6-6
TGTGCCAGCAGCCCGGTCGGGGGGACTAGCGGGATTTCCACCCACTTC | CASSPVGGTSGISTHF | TRBD2 | TRBJ2-7 | NA | TRBV5-6
TGTGCCAGCAGTCCGACAGGGCTGAACACTGAAGCTTTCTTT | CASSPTGLNTEAFF | TRBD1 | TRBJ1-1 | NA | TRBV27
TGCGCCAGCAGCTTGTCGAGGCAGGGTAGCTCCTATAATTCACCCCTCCACTTT | CASSLSRQGSSYNSPLHF | NA | TRBJ1-6 | NA | TRBV5-1
TGTGCCAGCAGCTTAGACTCCCTTTCGGGGGAGCAGTACTTC | CASSLDSLSGEQYF | NA | TRBJ2-7 | once | TRBV7-9
TGTGCCAGTAGTATATGGGTCCTGGGAGGAGACACTGAAGCTTTCTTT | CASSIWVLGGDTEAFF | NA | TRBJ1-1 | NA | TRBV19
TGTGCCAGCTCGAAGGGGGACAGGGCTGGCGGCTACACCTTC | CASSKGDRAGGYTF | TRBD1 | TRBJ1-2 | NA | TRBV18
TGCGCCAGCAGCTTTGGACAGGGTAGTTGGGAGACCCAGTACTTC | CASSFGQGSWETQYF | TRBD1 | TRBJ2-5 | NA | TRBV5-1